A selection of T cell receptor beta chains follows, all from one sample in a study of CD8+ T cells in alopecia areata. Using immunoSEQ multiplex PCR, the repertoire was profiled, and TCRdb retains in-frame clones only, with some absent. The data contain about 87,000 clones, about 70% of them singletons. The starting material was CD8+ T cells sorted from blood, obtained around week 44, from a patient treated with tofacitinib. All receptors come from a human donor with alopecia areata. The CDR3 runs from the conserved cysteine through the conserved F or W. A D gene is named only where the DNA matches it firmly. Clone size is given for some rows only: seen once, a few or many times, or a class if the clone is expanded.

v_gene	d_gene	abundance	j_gene	CDR3aa	CDR3nt
TRBV4-1	-	once	TRBJ2-1	CASSQDFSQGEQFF	TGCGCCAGCAGCCAAGACTTTTCCCAGGGCGAGCAGTTCTTC
TRBV19	-	-	TRBJ1-5	CASSILGGGNQPQHF	TGTGCCAGTAGTATTCTAGGCGGCGGCAATCAGCCCCAGCATTTT
TRBV7-2	-	few	TRBJ2-3	CASSLEGASTDTQYF	TGTGCCAGCAGCTTGGAGGGCGCCAGCACAGATACGCAGTATTTT
TRBV6-5	-	-	TRBJ1-1	CASSPRGSHEAFF	TGTGCCAGCAGTCCCAGGGGATCTCATGAAGCTTTCTTT
TRBV4-3	-	once	TRBJ1-6	CASSQESWGSGNSPLHF	TGCGCCAGCAGCCAAGAGTCTTGGGGTTCGGGGAATTCACCCCTCCACTTT
TRBV29-1	-	-	TRBJ2-2	CSVEGPAANTGELFF	TGCAGCGTTGAAGGGCCAGCGGCAAACACCGGGGAGCTGTTTTTT
TRBV5-1	-	-	TRBJ1-5	CASSPPDQADQPQHF	TGCGCCAGCAGCCCCCCCGACCAAGCGGATCAGCCCCAGCATTTT
TRBV6-5	TRBD1	-	TRBJ2-1	CASSTGTGSEQFF	TGTGCCAGCAGCACCGGGACAGGTAGTGAGCAGTTCTTC
TRBV12-5	-	-	TRBJ1-2	CASGNQGLDYGYTF	TGTGCTAGTGGGAACCAGGGGTTAGACTATGGCTACACCTTC
TRBV2	-	-	TRBJ1-6	CASAERRGGNSPLHF	TGTGCCAGCGCCGAGCGCCGGGGCGGTAATTCACCCCTCCACTTT
TRBV5-1	-	-	TRBJ2-3	CASSLDTDTQYF	TGCGCCAGCAGCTTAGACACAGATACGCAGTATTTT
TRBV7-8	TRBD1	-	TRBJ1-2	CASSLGTGATLNGYTF	TGTGCCAGCAGCTTGGGGACAGGGGCGACACTCAATGGCTACACCTTC
TRBV4-2	TRBD2	-	TRBJ2-1	CASSQEASGGNEQFF	TGTGCCAGCAGCCAAGAAGCTAGCGGGGGCAATGAGCAGTTCTTC
TRBV9	-	-	TRBJ1-1	CASSVGPGITEAFF	TGTGCCAGCAGCGTAGGTCCGGGTATCACTGAAGCTTTCTTT
TRBV13	TRBD1	few	TRBJ1-1	CASSSGGLSEAFF	TGTGCCAGCAGCTCAGGGGGCTTGAGTGAAGCTTTCTTT
TRBV12-5	TRBD1	once	TRBJ1-2	CASGKNAGQNYGYTF	TGTGCTAGTGGGAAAAACGCGGGACAGAACTATGGCTACACCTTC
TRBV6-5	-	-	TRBJ2-1	CASSYSSYNEQFF	TGTGCCAGCAGTTACTCGAGCTACAATGAGCAGTTCTTC
TRBV29-1	TRBD1	-	TRBJ1-2	CSVAGGQGYGYTF	TGCAGCGTCGCTGGGGGACAGGGGTATGGCTACACCTTC
TRBV29-1	-	few	TRBJ2-7	CSVETSSYEQYF	TGCAGCGTTGAAACCAGTTCCTACGAGCAGTACTTC
TRBV27	-	few	TRBJ2-7	CASSPLGFEQYF	TGTGCCAGCAGTCCCCTGGGGTTCGAGCAGTACTTC
TRBV4-3	-	-	TRBJ1-1	CASSQLFADNTEAFF	TGCGCCAGCAGCCAACTTTTCGCAGATAACACTGAAGCTTTCTTT
TRBV19	-	-	TRBJ2-7	CASSIAGDGSYEQYF	TGTGCCAGTAGTATCGCAGGGGACGGCTCCTACGAGCAGTACTTC
TRBV4-3	TRBD1	-	TRBJ1-3	CASSQAGTGDGNTIYF	TGCGCCAGCAGCCAAGCCGGGACAGGGGATGGAAACACCATATATTTT
TRBV10-3	-	-	TRBJ1-1	CAISEGYFEAFF	TGTGCCATCAGTGAGGGGTACTTTGAAGCTTTCTTT
TRBV4-3	-	-	TRBJ2-7	CASSQALSGLGYEQYF	TGCGCCAGCAGCCAAGCGTTGTCGGGGTTGGGCTACGAGCAGTACTTC
TRBV6-5	-	-	TRBJ2-3	CASKGPRTDTQYF	TGTGCCAGCAAAGGGCCCAGGACTGATACGCAGTATTTT
TRBV30	TRBD1	-	TRBJ1-2	CAWSSTGYNGYTF	TGTGCCTGGAGTTCGACAGGGTACAATGGCTACACCTTC
TRBV30	TRBD1	-	TRBJ2-2	CAWSGGTATGELFF	TGTGCCTGGAGTGGGGGGACAGCGACCGGGGAGCTGTTTTTT
TRBV14	TRBD2	-	TRBJ2-1	CASSQDRGGLYNEQFF	TGTGCCAGCAGCCAAGATCGCGGGGGGCTCTACAATGAGCAGTTCTTC
TRBV4-1	-	-	TRBJ1-4	CASSQDRGQNNEKLFF	TGCGCCAGCAGCCAAGATCGAGGGCAGAATAATGAAAAACTGTTTTTT
TRBV13	TRBD1	-	TRBJ2-5	CASSLKQGVRETQYF	TGTGCCAGCAGCCTAAAACAGGGGGTTAGGGAGACCCAGTACTTC
TRBV4-2	TRBD1	-	TRBJ1-2	CASSQGDRADGYTF	TGTGCCAGCAGCCAAGGGGACAGGGCTGATGGCTACACCTTC
TRBV15	TRBD2	-	TRBJ2-7	CATSTRLAGAYEQYF	TGTGCCACCAGCACCCGACTAGCGGGGGCCTACGAGCAGTACTTC
TRBV5-8	-	-	TRBJ1-5	CASSLPRGDQPQHF	TGTGCCAGCAGCTTGCCCAGGGGCGATCAGCCCCAGCATTTT
TRBV4-3	TRBD1	-	TRBJ2-1	CASSQDRGLGDEQFF	TGCGCCAGCAGCCAGGACAGGGGGTTGGGGGATGAGCAGTTCTTC
TRBV5-6	TRBD2	-	TRBJ2-1	CASSLLSSGVINEQFF	TGTGCCAGCAGCTTGCTCTCTAGCGGGGTAATCAATGAGCAGTTCTTC
TRBV4-3	-	-	TRBJ2-7	CASSHVYEQYF	TGCGCCAGCAGCCACGTATACGAGCAGTACTTC
TRBV19	TRBD2	-	TRBJ2-1	CASSFLAGTTGEQFF	TGTGCCAGTAGTTTTCTAGCGGGGACAACTGGTGAGCAGTTCTTC
TRBV7-9	TRBD1	-	TRBJ2-7	CASSWEYGTEVYEQYF	TGTGCCAGCAGCTGGGAGTACGGGACAGAGGTTTACGAGCAGTACTTC
TRBV6-1	-	few	TRBJ2-7	CASSEEDFYEQYF	TGTGCCAGCAGTGAAGAGGATTTCTACGAGCAGTACTTC
TRBV27	-	-	TRBJ2-3	CASSLLPKPSTDTQYF	TGTGCCAGCAGTCTCTTACCTAAACCCAGCACAGATACGCAGTATTTT
TRBV9	-	few	TRBJ2-3	CASSASGTRTDTQYF	TGTGCCAGCAGCGCATCCGGGACCCGCACAGATACGCAGTATTTT
TRBV15	-	-	TRBJ2-5	CATSRDRGIQETQYF	TGTGCCACCAGCAGAGATAGAGGGATCCAAGAGACCCAGTACTTC
TRBV27	-	-	TRBJ2-3	CASSSTTDTQYF	TGTGCCAGCAGTTCTACGACAGATACGCAGTATTTT